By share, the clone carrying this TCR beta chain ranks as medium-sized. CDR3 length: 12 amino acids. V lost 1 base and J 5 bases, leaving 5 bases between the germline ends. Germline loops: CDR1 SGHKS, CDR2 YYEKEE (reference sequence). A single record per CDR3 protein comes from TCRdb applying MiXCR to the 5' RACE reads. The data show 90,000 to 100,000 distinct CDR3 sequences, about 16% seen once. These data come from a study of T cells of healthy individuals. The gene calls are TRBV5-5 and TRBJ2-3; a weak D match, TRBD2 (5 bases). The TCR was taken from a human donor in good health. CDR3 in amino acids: CASSLREDTQYF. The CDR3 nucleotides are TGTGCCAGCAGCTTGCGGGAAGATACGCAGTATTTT.